Below, 31 T cell receptor beta chains from the same sample are listed, as sequenced in a study of sequential checkpoint blockade in melanoma. The assay was immunoSEQ multiplex PCR, and TCRdb's table has in-frame clones only and misses some. The data show roughly 30,000 clones, 75% to 85% seen once. Indicated treatment: randomized to nivolumab then ipilimumab (arm A) or the reverse (arm B). Sequencing was performed on CD8+ T cells sorted from blood (inferred from file names), taken from a patient given nivolumab and ipilimumab in sequence. These receptors all come from a human donor with melanoma.

J is TRBJ1-1 and V is TRBV9; possible D gene TRBD1, 5 bases. This CDR3 has 15 residues. Germline V lookup: CDR1 SGDLS, CDR2 YYNGEE. V dropped 0 bases and J dropped 2 bases, with 11 bases sitting between them. CDR3 loop: CASSVDQGGNTEAFF. CDR3 bases: TGTGCCAGCAGCGTAGATCAGGGAGGAAACACTGAAGCTTTCTTT.

This chain connects TRBV2 to TRBJ2-1, with 9 bases fitting TRBD2. The germline V gene encodes CDR1 SNHLY and CDR2 FYNNEI. The V and J ends lost 8 bases and 2 bases, in that order; junction bases with no gene match: 10. CDR3 length: 16 amino acids. This CDR3 reads CASDGLREGPYNEQFF. The CDR3 nucleotides are TGTGCCAGCGATGGGCTGCGGGAGGGCCCCTACAATGAGCAGTTCTTC.

V and J are TRBV19 and TRBJ1-5, with a weak D call TRBD1 (5 bases). This CDR3 is 14 amino acids long. Germline values: CDR1 LNHDA, CDR2 SQIVND (reference sequence). With 1 base removed from V and 3 bases from J, the gap between germline ends came to 7 bases. CDR3 nucleotides: TGTGCCAGTAGTATAGTTGGGGCCAATCAGCCCCAGCATTTT. It translates to CASSIVGANQPQHF.

The J gene is TRBJ1-2, the V gene TRBV28; TRBD1 matches 8 bases. CDR3 size: 11 residues. The trim removed 9 bases at V and 6 bases at J, leaving 3 bases unmatched. The germline V gene has CDR1 MDHEN and CDR2 SYDVKM. The CDR3 DNA follows: TGTGCCAGTAACAGGGGGGATGGCTACACCTTC. Protein: CASNRGDGYTF.

This sequence joins TRBV6-6 and TRBJ1-1, with 7 bases aligning to TRBD1. Germline V CDR1 and CDR2: MNHNY, SVGAGI (reference sequence). V lost 4 bases to trimming and J lost 6 bases; unmatched junction nucleotides: 2. The CDR3 runs to 12 residues. In DNA form, the CDR3 reads TGTGCCAGCAGTTCCGGGACAGCTGAAGCTTTCTTT. It translates to CASSSGTAEAFF.

V usage is TRBV9 and J usage is TRBJ2-7; 7 bases align to TRBD2. The length of the CDR3 is 13 residues. Germline V gives CDR1 SGDLS, CDR2 YYNGEE. The trim removed 4 bases at V and 5 bases at J, leaving 6 bases unmatched. The DNA for the CDR3 is TGTGCCAGCAGCCTTGGACTAGTTCACGAGCAGTACTTC. Translated: CASSLGLVHEQYF.

The rearrangement joins TRBV15 to TRBJ2-5; D perhaps matches TRBD2 (5 bases). The V end was cut by 1 base, the J end by 2 bases, with 17 bases between. Germline V CDR1 and CDR2: LNHNV, YYDKDF (reference sequence). This CDR3 is 17 amino acids long. The chain's CDR3 is CATSRGRFGGKQETQYF. Here the CDR3 DNA reads TGTGCCACCAGCAGAGGCAGATTTGGAGGAAAACAAGAGACCCAGTACTTC.

This chain joins TRBV6-5 and TRBJ1-1; the D is unclear. Germline V lookup: CDR1 MNHEY, CDR2 SVGAGI. V lost 2 bases, J lost 5 bases, and 9 bases lay in between. This CDR3 region has 13 residues. The chain's CDR3 is CASSYVEGTEAFF. CDR3 sequence (DNA): TGTGCCAGCAGTTACGTCGAGGGAACTGAAGCTTTCTTT.

The J gene is TRBJ2-5, the V gene TRBV11-3, with 9 bases aligning to TRBD1. Per the germline V gene, CDR1 is SGHNT and CDR2 is YENEEA. The trim removed 9 bases at V and 4 bases at J, leaving 12 bases unmatched. The CDR3 extends over 15 amino acids. The CDR3 reads CASSARQGVGETQYF. The DNA of the CDR3 is TGTGCCAGTAGCGCCCGACAGGGGGTAGGAGAGACCCAGTACTTC.

This chain links TRBV15 with TRBJ2-7, with 9 bases aligning to TRBD2. This CDR3 region has 16 residues. J gave up 6 bases and V 4 bases, and 13 bases lay outside the gene matches. The germline gives CDR1 LNHNV, CDR2 YYDKDF (reference sequence). The CDR3 coding sequence is TGTGCCACCAGCACCACAAGCGGGAGGACGGCGCGCGAGCAGTACTTC. Protein product: CATSTTSGRTAREQYF.

The rearrangement links TRBV5-4 to TRBJ1-1; D unclear. Trimming cost V 2 bases and J 5 bases, with 4 bases left between them. Germline lookup yields CDR1 SGHNT and CDR2 YYREEE (reference sequence). The CDR3 has 11 amino acids. In DNA form, the CDR3 reads TGTGCCAGCAGCTTTTTAACTGAAGCTTTCTTT. Protein product: CASSFLTEAFF.

This clone occurred once. This chain uses TRBV4-3 with TRBJ2-3, with 9 bases that match TRBD2. The germline CDR1 and CDR2 sequences are LGHNA and YSLEER. V dropped 0 bases and J dropped 6; count of bases not matched to a gene: 10. The CDR3 runs 17 residues. Written as DNA, the CDR3 is TGCGCCAGCAGCCAAGAAAGACTAGCGGTCCTCGGGGATACGCAGTATTTT. Amino acids: CASSQERLAVLGDTQYF.

J is TRBJ2-5 and V is TRBV28; 9 bases line up with TRBD1. CDR3 length equals 17 residues. Trimming took 2 bases from V and 11 from J; bases not matched to a gene: 18. In germline, CDR1 is MDHEN, CDR2 SYDVKM. The CDR3 loop reads CASSLPSDRGDYWEQYF. CDR3 bases: TGTGCCAGCAGTTTACCCTCGGACAGGGGTGATTATTGGGAGCAGTACTTC.

This sequence joins TRBV2 and TRBJ1-5, with TRBD1 matching 8 bases. In germline, CDR1 is SNHLY, CDR2 FYNNEI. The CDR3 is made up of 15 amino acids. J lost 2 bases, V lost 10 bases, and 10 bases had no gene match. CDR3 nucleotide sequence: TGTGCCATCAAAGATCCGGGACAGGGCAATCAGCCCCAGCATTTT. Translating it yields CAIKDPGQGNQPQHF.

The chain combines TRBV15 with TRBJ2-2, with 8 positions matching TRBD2. The germline V gene has CDR1 LNHNV and CDR2 YYDKDF (reference sequence). This CDR3 region has 16 residues. The V segment lost 4 bases and the J segment 6 bases; nucleotides outside the gene matches: 10. CDR3 sequence reads: CATSTQLAARAGELFF. CDR3 nucleotides: TGTGCCACCAGCACCCAACTAGCGGCTAGGGCCGGGGAGCTGTTTTTT.

The gene calls are TRBV9 and TRBJ1-2, with no clear D. The V end lost 3 bases, the J end lost 8 bases, and 11 bases lay between the germline ends. Looked up from germline, CDR1 is SGDLS and CDR2 is YYNGEE. CDR3 length: 12 amino acids. The CDR3 protein is CASSDNEEGYTF. The CDR3 bases are TGTGCCAGCAGCGATAACGAGGAGGGCTACACCTTC.

This sequence joins TRBV27 and TRBJ1-6; D unresolved. The length of the CDR3 is 12 residues. Germline CDR1 and CDR2: MNHEY and SMNVEV (reference sequence). V lost 3 bases to trimming and J lost 9 bases, with 6 bases between them. CDR3 protein: CASSFPGSPLHF. CDR3 DNA: TGTGCCAGCAGTTTCCCAGGTTCACCCCTCCACTTT.

This clone occurred a few times. The chain combines TRBV5-8 with TRBJ1-4; D gene unclear. This CDR3 has 14 amino acids. CDR1 is SGHTS and CDR2 is YDEGEE in the germline V gene. With 3 bases removed from V and 0 bases from J, the gap between germline ends came to 6 bases. DNA for the CDR3: TGTGCCAGCAGCTCCCAATCAACTAATGAAAAACTGTTTTTT. Its translation is CASSSQSTNEKLFF.

The chain combines TRBV4-3 with TRBJ2-7; possibly TRBD2 for D (5 bases). Per germline, CDR1 LGHNA and CDR2 YSLEER. The CDR3 is made up of 14 amino acids. The V end lost 1 base, the J end lost 4 bases, and 11 bases lay between the germline ends. CDR3 coding DNA: TGCGCCAGCAGCCAAGGTACACCGGGATACGAGCAGTACTTC. Its translation is CASSQGTPGYEQYF.

J is TRBJ1-1 and V is TRBV9; 10 bases line up with TRBD1. Germline CDR1 is SGDLS and CDR2 is YYNGEE. V trimming: 5 bases; J trimming: 5 bases; junction bases outside the gene matches: 3. This CDR3 region has 13 residues. The CDR3 protein is CASRGDRGTEAFF. DNA of the CDR3: TGTGCCAGCAGAGGGGACAGGGGAACTGAAGCTTTCTTT.

This clone was seen only a few times. The V call is TRBV21-1, the J call TRBJ1-5; no DNA check was done on the table's D call, TRBD1. TRBV21-1 constitutes a pseudogene. The CDR3 has 17 residues. The CDR3 DNA reads TGTGCCAGCAGCAAACACCCTAGGGACAGGTACAATCAGCCCCAGCATTTT. Translating it yields CASSKHPRDRYNQPQHF.

This chain connects TRBV27 to TRBJ2-2; D remains unclear. This CDR3 has 14 residues. CDR1 MNHEY and CDR2 SMNVEV come from the germline V gene (reference sequence). Trimming cost V 2 bases and J 4 bases, with 8 bases left between them. The CDR3 nucleotides are TGTGCCAGCAGTTTAGCCCTGGCCACCGGGGAGCTGTTTTTT. Translating it yields CASSLALATGELFF.

Here the CDR3 reads CASSSTRGGNTDTQYF. The CDR3, as DNA: TGTGCCAGCAGCAGTACCCGGGGGGGGAACACAGATACGCAGTATTTT. The chain combines TRBV7-9 with TRBJ2-3, with 8 bases identical to TRBD2. The length of the CDR3 is 16 residues. V lost 5 bases, J lost 2 bases, and 9 bases stayed unmatched. Germline V CDR1 and CDR2: SEHNR, FQNEAQ (reference sequence).

The V gene is TRBV7-3, the J gene TRBJ2-5, with D perhaps matching TRBD2 (6 bases). The CDR3 runs 15 residues. Between the trimmed V and J ends, which lost 2 bases and 1 base, there was a span of 11 bases. Germline CDR1 SGHTA, CDR2 FQGTGA. The CDR3 loop is CASSLGRSFQETQYF. In DNA, the CDR3 is TGTGCCAGCAGCTTAGGGAGGTCTTTCCAAGAGACCCAGTACTTC.

The chain uses TRBV7-3 and TRBJ2-1; perhaps TRBD2 as D (6 bases). Germline V gene lookup returns CDR1 SGHTA and CDR2 FQGTGA. CDR3 length equals 15 residues. Trimming removed 5 bases at V and 2 bases at J, with 13 bases between. The CDR3 nucleotides are TGTGCCAGCAGCGTGGGACTGGGGCCCTACAATGAGCAGTTCTTC. Translating it yields CASSVGLGPYNEQFF.

This clone was recorded a few times. The chain joins TRBV2 to TRBJ1-5; 9 bases map to TRBD1. Trimming took 5 bases from V and 4 from J; bases not matched to a gene: 3. Germline CDR1 and CDR2: SNHLY and FYNNEI. The CDR3 runs to 14 residues. CDR3 amino acids: CASSFGQGNQPQHF. CDR3 sequence (DNA): TGTGCCAGCAGTTTTGGACAGGGGAATCAGCCCCAGCATTTT.

In this sample, this clone turned up once. This chain connects TRBV9 to TRBJ1-2; no definite D call. The CDR3 sequence is 14 residues long. V gave up 0 bases and J gave up 4 bases, with 10 bases separating them. Germline CDR1 and CDR2: SGDLS and YYNGEE. Written as DNA, the CDR3 is TGTGCCAGCAGCGTAGTGGAGGGTGGCTATGGCTACACCTTC. Translation: CASSVVEGGYGYTF. Combining the CDR3 with reference TRBV9 and TRBJ1-2 gives the whole variable domain DSGVTQTPKHLITATGQRVTLRCSPRSGDLSVYWYQQSLDQGLQFLIQYYNGEERAKGNILERFSAQQFPDLHSELNLSSLELGDSALYFCASSVVEGGYGYTFGSGTRLTVV.

This clone was recorded a few times. V and J are TRBV7-7 and TRBJ2-7; 10 bases are shared with TRBD2. Trimming at V came to 6 bases and at J to 5 bases, leaving 7 bases not matched to a gene. This CDR3 spans 14 amino acids. The germline V gene encodes CDR1 SSHAT and CDR2 FNYEAQ (reference sequence). CDR3 bases: TGTGCCAGCAGTTCAGCGGGGGGGCGGGACGAGCAGTACTTC. Protein sequence: CASSSAGGRDEQYF.

About this clone: The sample carries other DNA sequences with the same CDR3. The chain is built from TRBV6-1 and TRBJ2-7; the D gene is possibly TRBD1 (6 bases). Deletions cut 6 bases from V and 2 bases from J, with 14 bases between. The CDR3 consists of 14 residues. Per germline, CDR1 MNHNS and CDR2 SASEGT. In DNA, the CDR3 is TGTGCCAGCAGACTGACAGGCGGCCCCTACGAGCAGTACTTC. This gives the protein CASRLTGGPYEQYF.

The chain couples TRBV9 to TRBJ2-3, with 8 bases lining up with TRBD1. The V gene's germline CDR1 is SGDLS and CDR2 YYNGEE. V dropped 0 bases and J dropped 2; count of bases not matched to a gene: 5. This CDR3 contains 16 residues. CDR3 DNA sequence: TGTGCCAGCAGCGTAGCTTGGACAGGGACCACAGATACGCAGTATTTT. This sequence encodes CASSVAWTGTTDTQYF.

This clone is termed large. The CDR3 loop reads CASIKSGGAFF. CDR3 in DNA: TGTGCCAGCATAAAATCCGGGGGAGCTTTCTTT. The chain uses TRBV6-6 and TRBJ1-1, with D perhaps TRBD1 (5 bases). Germline-derived CDR1 and CDR2 are MNHNY and SVGAGI (reference sequence). Between the trimmed V and J ends, which lost 7 bases and 10 bases, there was a span of 13 bases. This CDR3 is 11 amino acids long.